Each of the 10 T cell receptor beta chains below was sequenced from the same sample in a study of T cell repertoires in cytomegalovirus infection. TCRdb re-analysed the reads in MiXCR, keeping a single row per CDR3 protein. The sample holds approximately 150,000 distinct CDR3 sequences; roughly 15% are singletons and the top ten take around 20%. The specimen sequenced was CD8+ T cells from PBMCs. These TCRs come from a human donor in good health (CMV status not recorded). Some clones in this sample may be carry-over from other donors' samples.

This clonotype was seen more than once but under ten times. The rearrangement links TRBV7-3 to TRBJ2-7, with 7 bases aligning to TRBD1. CDR3 length: 14 amino acids. Germline CDR1 reads SGHTA; CDR2 reads FQGTGA. J lost 4 bases, V lost 5 bases, and 8 bases had no gene match. The CDR3 DNA sequence: TGTGCCAGCAGCCCTAGGACAGGAAAATACGAGCAGTACTTC. Translation: CASSPRTGKYEQYF.

This clonotype was recorded many times. The chain links TRBV7-2 to TRBJ2-7; D not resolved. The V and J ends lost 4 bases and 1 base respectively, with 14 bases between them. Germline V gene lookup returns CDR1 SGHTA and CDR2 FQGNSA. The CDR3 is 15 residues long. CDR3 region: CASSSRDLGSYEQYF. CDR3 in DNA: TGTGCCAGCAGCTCTAGGGATCTTGGTTCCTACGAGCAGTACTTC.

CDR3 in amino acids: CASSLRGPDTQYF. DNA of the CDR3: TGTGCCAGCAGCTTGAGGGGCCCAGATACGCAGTATTTT. The chain joins TRBV13 to TRBJ2-3; perhaps D is TRBD1 or TRBD2 (5 bases each). Germline lookup yields CDR1 PRHDT and CDR2 FYEKMQ (reference sequence). Trimming left V 3 bases short and J 4 bases short, with 8 bases between. The length of the CDR3 is 13 residues.

This clonotype showed up just once. This chain connects TRBV20-1 to TRBJ2-7, with TRBD2 identical over 10 bases. The CDR3 extends over 16 amino acids. Germline CDR1 and CDR2: DFQATT and SNEGSKA (reference sequence). Germline trimming cut 0 bases from V and 7 bases from J; bases unmatched to any gene: 12. The CDR3 loop reads CSARDLEAGGPGEQYF. The CDR3 region has the DNA TGCAGTGCTAGAGATTTAGAAGCGGGAGGGCCGGGTGAGCAGTACTTC.

This clonotype was recorded a few times. V usage is TRBV6-2 or TRBV6-3 and J usage is TRBJ2-4; unclear D gene. V gave up 2 bases and J gave up 3 bases, with 8 bases separating them. Germline CDR1 reads MNHEY; CDR2 reads SVGEGT. The CDR3 length is 14 residues. CDR3 amino acids: CASSYVGGKNIQYF. DNA of the CDR3: TGTGCCAGCAGTTACGTTGGTGGCAAAAACATTCAGTACTTC.

J is TRBJ1-5 and V is TRBV20-1, with D tentatively TRBD1 (5 bases). The CDR3 runs 15 residues. Trimming pared 0 bases from V and 7 bases from J, leaving 16 bases between. Germline assignment: CDR1 DFQATT and CDR2 SNEGSKA (reference sequence). The CDR3 loop is CSARDSGGWGQPQHF. The CDR3 DNA reads as TGCAGTGCTAGAGATTCTGGGGGGTGGGGCCAGCCCCAGCATTTT.

This clonotype was counted ten times or more. The genes are TRBV7-2 and TRBJ2-5, with 10 bases aligning to TRBD2. Germline lookup yields CDR1 SGHTA and CDR2 FQGNSA. The CDR3 sequence is 17 residues long. V was clipped by 5 bases and J by 0 bases; unmatched bases: 9. The CDR3 region is CASSDTYSGRYQETQYF. CDR3 nucleotides: TGTGCCAGCAGCGACACCTATAGCGGGAGGTACCAAGAGACCCAGTACTTC.

V usage is TRBV7-6 and J usage is TRBJ2-1, with D perhaps given as TRBD1 or TRBD2 (5 bases each). The ends were cut back, 11 bases at V and 2 bases at J, with 13 bases in the middle. The CDR3 sequence is 13 residues long. Germline-derived CDR1 and CDR2 are SGHVS and FNYEAQ. The chain's CDR3 is CALNGGAYNEQFF. The CDR3 DNA follows: TGTGCCCTCAATGGGGGTGCCTACAATGAGCAGTTCTTC.

The gene calls are TRBV11-2 and TRBJ2-1; 7 bases match TRBD1. Looked up from germline, CDR1 is SGHAT and CDR2 is FQNNGV. V shed 0 bases and J 3 bases; nucleotides not matched to a gene: 8. This CDR3 region has 17 residues. The CDR3 sequence is CASSLELQGSLYNEQFF. The CDR3 region has the DNA TGTGCCAGCAGCTTAGAGCTACAGGGGAGCCTCTACAATGAGCAGTTCTTC.

This clonotype was counted only a few times. The V call is TRBV10-3, the J call TRBJ2-7; 10 bases match TRBD2. The trim removed 4 bases at V and 2 bases at J, leaving 5 bases unmatched. The CDR3 has 15 amino acids. CDR1 and CDR2 from the germline V gene are ENHRY and SYGVKD. The CDR3 is CAISGASGSTYEQYF. The CDR3 nucleotides are TGTGCCATCAGTGGAGCTAGCGGGAGCACCTACGAGCAGTACTTC.